Reported below is one T cell receptor beta chain. No antigen is known for it. This record comes from a study of beta chain features in type 1 diabetes. Across the whole study: The samples had roughly 110,000,000 sorted cells examined in all.

Cells sorted by CD45RO/CCR7/CD25/CD127/CD95/CD27 comprised CD4+ naive, central memory, regulatory and stem cell-like memory cells. V was cut by 5 bases and J by 6 bases, with 11 bases left in between. This CDR3 is built from 11 residues. Germline V gene sequence: CDR1 DFQATT, CDR2 SNEGSKA (reference sequence). Every bit of the isolated RNA underwent reverse transcription, so sequencing read expressed TCRB transcripts. Sequencing was performed with immunoSEQ multiplex PCR; in TCRdb, only in-frame clones are kept and a portion is missing. Of a few hundred thousand clones in the sample, around a tenth are singletons; the top ten hold about 0.6%. Whole-study results and caveats: Significant though moderate, a shortening of TCRB CDR3s appeared in all four CD4+ subsets of Type 1 diabetes patients. For type 1 diabetes patients, VDJ junctions showed fewer insertions and more deletions. The naive, central memory and Treg TCRB repertoires looked more alike in patients than they did in healthy donors.

The source of this sequence is a man younger than 40 with type 1 diabetes. The chain employs TRBV20-1 and TRBJ2-7, with unresolved D. Sequencing was carried out using central memory CD4+ T cells from blood. The CDR3 region is CSAPRLGEQYF. In DNA form, the CDR3 reads TGCAGTGCTCCAAGACTCGGCGAGCAGTACTTC.